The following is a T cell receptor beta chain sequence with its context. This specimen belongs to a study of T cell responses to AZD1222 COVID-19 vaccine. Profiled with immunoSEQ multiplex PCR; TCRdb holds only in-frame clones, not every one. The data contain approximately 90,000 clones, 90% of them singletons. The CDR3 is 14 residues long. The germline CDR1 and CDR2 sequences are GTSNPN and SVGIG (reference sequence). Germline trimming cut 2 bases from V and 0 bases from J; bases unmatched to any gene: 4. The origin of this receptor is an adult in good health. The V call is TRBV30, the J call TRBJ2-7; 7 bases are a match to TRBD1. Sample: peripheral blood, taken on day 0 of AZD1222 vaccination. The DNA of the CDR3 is TGTGCCTGGAGTCCTGACAGGGCCTCCTACGAGCAGTACTTC. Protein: CAWSPDRASYEQYF.